One and the same sample provided the 32 T cell receptor beta chains below, sequenced in a study of T cells in localized non-small cell lung cancer. The protocol was immunoSEQ multiplex PCR, while the TCRdb copy is restricted to in-frame clones and leaves out a portion. There are about 40,000 clones in the sample; approximately 83% occur only once, and 5% to 7% lies in the top ten. Source: peripheral blood, taken before any cancer treatment. The receptors come from a man aged 40 to 75 with stage I lung adenocarcinoma.

This clone was found a few times. This sequence joins TRBV18 and TRBJ2-6; 8 bases fit TRBD1. This CDR3 comprises 17 residues. V gave up 3 bases and J gave up 0 bases; unmatched junction bases: 4. In germline, CDR1 is KGHSH, CDR2 LQKENI. The CDR3 nucleotides are TGTGCCAGCTCACCCCGGACAGGGAACTCTGGGGCCAACGTCCTGACTTTC. Translated, it gives CASSPRTGNSGANVLTF.

The chain links TRBV27 to TRBJ2-7, with D possibly being TRBD1 (5 bases). The CDR3 runs to 13 residues. Germline-derived CDR1 and CDR2 are MNHEY and SMNVEV (reference sequence). Between the trimmed V and J ends, which lost 6 bases and 2 bases, there was a span of 11 bases. CDR3 amino acids: CASRPGIPYEQYF. The CDR3 DNA follows: TGTGCCAGCAGGCCAGGGATCCCCTACGAGCAGTACTTC.

The V and J genes are TRBV7-2 and TRBJ2-7, with TRBD1 matching over 7 bases. Looked up from germline, CDR1 is SGHTA and CDR2 is FQGNSA. Trimming at V came to 5 bases and at J to 1 base, leaving 2 bases not matched to a gene. This CDR3 comprises 13 residues. CDR3 nucleotides: TGTGCCAGCAGCATGGGACAGTCCTACGAGCAGTACTTC. Amino acids: CASSMGQSYEQYF.

This clone was recorded once. J is TRBJ1-6 and V is TRBV28; D not certain. Germline V CDR1 and CDR2: MDHEN, SYDVKM. The CDR3 consists of 12 residues. Trimming shortened V by 4 bases and J by 4 bases, and 2 bases separated the two germline ends. CDR3 nucleotide sequence: TGTGCCAGCAGTTCTTATAATTCACCCCTCCACTTT. Its translation is CASSSYNSPLHF.

The V gene is TRBV7-9, the J gene TRBJ2-1; no clear D. This CDR3 has 13 residues. Germline CDR1 and CDR2: SEHNR and FQNEAQ (reference sequence). The V end lost 0 bases, the J end lost 8 bases, and 8 bases lay between the germline ends. The CDR3 is CASSLALADEQFF. Here the CDR3 DNA reads TGTGCCAGCAGCTTAGCGCTGGCGGATGAGCAGTTCTTC.

CDR3 protein: CASSVGGGIQETQYF. The CDR3 bases are TGTGCCAGCAGCGTAGGCGGTGGGATCCAAGAGACCCAGTACTTC. The chain has TRBV9 and TRBJ2-5, with D hard to call. This CDR3 comprises 15 residues. Germline CDR1 reads SGDLS; CDR2 reads YYNGEE. V was trimmed by 0 bases and J by 1 base, leaving 10 bases between them.

The chain is built from TRBV28 and TRBJ2-7, with D perhaps TRBD1 (6 bases). The CDR3 has 15 amino acids. Germline V CDR1 and CDR2: MDHEN, SYDVKM. With 6 bases removed from V and 2 bases from J, the gap between germline ends came to 17 bases. In DNA form, the CDR3 reads TGTGCCAGCAGCTCAGACAGGAAGGCACCCTACGAGCAGTACTTC. Its protein product is CASSSDRKAPYEQYF. Full variable domain (outside the CDR3, taken from reference TRBV28 and TRBJ2-7): DVKVTQSSRYLVKRTGEKVFLECVQDMDHENMFWYRQDPGLGLRLIYFSYDVKMKEKGDIPEGYSVSREKKERFSLILESASTNQTSMYLCASSSDRKAPYEQYFGPGTRLTVT.

V gene TRBV11-1 combines with J gene TRBJ2-5; D not resolved. The germline V and J ends were trimmed by 3 bases and 5 bases, with 13 bases remaining between them. The CDR3 contains 14 residues. The V gene's germline CDR1 is SGHAT and CDR2 FQDESV (reference sequence). The CDR3 region has the DNA TGTGCCAGCAGCTTCCGGGCTACGAGGGAGACCCAGTACTTC. This codes for CASSFRATRETQYF.

The chain links TRBV27 to TRBJ1-2; 8 bases line up with TRBD1. Germline values: CDR1 MNHEY, CDR2 SMNVEV (reference sequence). The CDR3 totals 16 residues. With 7 bases clipped from V and 1 base from J, the junction kept 11 bases outside the gene matches. The chain's CDR3 is CASTQGGPPFNYGYTF. DNA of the CDR3: TGTGCCAGCACACAGGGGGGCCCACCCTTTAACTATGGCTACACCTTC.

The CDR3 is CASSQDSLGGGGDTQYF. The CDR3 DNA reads TGCGCCAGCAGCCAAGATAGCTTAGGAGGGGGAGGAGATACGCAGTATTTT. The chain is built from TRBV4-1 and TRBJ2-3; D might be TRBD1 or TRBD2, each matching 6 bases. This CDR3 region has 17 residues. V lost 0 bases to trimming and J lost 5 bases, with 18 bases between them. Germline V gives CDR1 MGHRA, CDR2 YSYEKL.

CDR3 nucleotides: TGTGCCAGCAGCCTGGATCGCGGGACGGGAAATGAGCAGTTCTTC. Protein product: CASSLDRGTGNEQFF. V is TRBV27 and J is TRBJ2-1; perhaps TRBD2 as D (6 bases). The V and J ends lost 6 bases and 7 bases respectively, with 19 bases between them. Per germline, CDR1 MNHEY and CDR2 SMNVEV (reference sequence). This CDR3 is built from 15 residues.

The CDR3 loop is CASSLVVTDTQYF. In DNA, the CDR3 is TGTGCCAGCAGCTTAGTGGTCACAGATACGCAGTATTTT. V gene TRBV7-2 combines with J gene TRBJ2-3, with D unresolved. The germline V gene has CDR1 SGHTA and CDR2 FQGNSA. V was shortened by 1 base and J by 2 bases, with 4 bases between the two germline ends. This CDR3 is built from 13 residues. Complete variable domain (other parts from reference TRBV7-2 and TRBJ2-3): GAGVSQSPSNKVTEKGKDVELRCDPISGHTALYWYRQSLGQGLEFLIYFQGNSAPDKSGLPSDRFSAERTGGSVSTLTIQRTQQEDSAVYLCASSLVVTDTQYFGPGTRLTVL.

The sample holds one count of this clone. The chain has TRBV27 and TRBJ2-7; 8 positions agree with TRBD2. V lost 4 bases, J lost 2 bases, and 7 bases stayed unmatched. Germline lookup yields CDR1 MNHEY and CDR2 SMNVEV (reference sequence). This CDR3 has 15 residues. The CDR3 bases are TGTGCCAGCAGTTCGGGGGGGGGACAAACCTACGAGCAGTACTTC. It is translated as CASSSGGGQTYEQYF.

The chain couples TRBV7-6 to TRBJ1-3; D is unresolved. The CDR3 sequence is 15 residues long. V lost 7 bases and J 1 base, leaving 14 bases between the germline ends. Germline loops: CDR1 SGHVS, CDR2 FNYEAQ. The CDR3 protein is CASKRSVGSGNTIYF. CDR3 DNA sequence: TGTGCCAGCAAACGAAGTGTAGGATCTGGAAACACCATATATTTT.

The V call is TRBV9, the J call TRBJ2-3; TRBD1 agrees at 7 bases. There are 16 residues in the CDR3. Germline assignment: CDR1 SGDLS and CDR2 YYNGEE. J was trimmed by 4 bases and V by 0 bases; bases with no gene match: 8. Here the CDR3 reads CASSVGNTGAADTQYF. The CDR3, as DNA: TGTGCCAGCAGCGTAGGGAATACAGGGGCCGCAGATACGCAGTATTTT.

V and J are TRBV19 and TRBJ1-1; D remains ambiguous. V was cut by 6 bases and J by 11 bases, with 19 bases left in between. Germline values: CDR1 LNHDA, CDR2 SQIVND (reference sequence). CDR3 length equals 13 residues. The CDR3 reads CASSPEWQFRAFF. The CDR3 DNA is TGTGCCAGTAGCCCTGAGTGGCAATTTAGGGCTTTCTTT.

V and J are TRBV28 and TRBJ1-2; D is perhaps TRBD1 (5 bases). The germline CDR1 and CDR2 sequences are MDHEN and SYDVKM. The ends were cut back, 10 bases at V and 1 base at J, with 16 bases in the middle. This CDR3 region has 14 residues. CDR3: CATETASLNYGYTF. CDR3 sequence (DNA): TGTGCCACCGAGACAGCCAGCCTTAACTATGGCTACACCTTC.

In DNA form, the CDR3 reads TGTGCCAGCAGCTTGGCAGGGCCCGGGGAGCTGTTTTTT. It codes for CASSLAGPGELFF. The chain joins TRBV5-4 to TRBJ2-2, with a weak D call TRBD1 (5 bases). Germline V gene data show CDR1 as SGHNT and CDR2 as YYREEE (reference sequence). V was pared by 0 bases and J by 6 bases, with 6 bases between. This CDR3 is 13 amino acids long.

DNA of the CDR3: TGTGCCAGTAGTATTGGTTGGTCTAGCGAAGAGACCCAGTACTTC. Protein sequence: CASSIGWSSEETQYF. V is TRBV19 and J is TRBJ2-5; tentative D call: TRBD2 (6 bases). CDR1 is LNHDA, CDR2 SQIVND, per germline (reference sequence). This CDR3 comprises 15 residues. V dropped 3 bases and J dropped 3 bases, with 14 bases sitting between them.

V usage is TRBV7-2 and J usage is TRBJ2-7, with TRBD1 matching over 8 bases. Germline trimming cut 5 bases from V and 3 bases from J; bases unmatched to any gene: 3. The germline CDR1 and CDR2 sequences are SGHTA and FQGNSA. The CDR3 is 13 amino acids. The CDR3 protein is CASSRDRYYEQYF. As DNA, the CDR3 is TGTGCCAGCAGCCGGGACAGGTACTACGAGCAGTACTTC.

The rearrangement joins TRBV9 to TRBJ1-2; 9 bases are a match to TRBD1. The CDR3 consists of 14 residues. Trimming at V came to 5 bases and at J to 4 bases, leaving 6 bases not matched to a gene. Germline V gene lookup returns CDR1 SGDLS and CDR2 YYNGEE. CDR3 nucleotides: TGTGCCAGCAGGACACAGGGGGCTGTCTATGGCTACACCTTC. Its protein product is CASRTQGAVYGYTF.

The chain carries TRBV11-1 and TRBJ2-7; TRBD1 matches at 7 bases. Germline trimming cut 5 bases from V and 1 base from J; bases unmatched to any gene: 8. Germline CDR1 SGHAT, CDR2 FQDESV (reference sequence). The CDR3 runs 15 residues. The CDR3: CASSPVNRGSYEQYF. The CDR3 DNA is TGTGCCAGCAGCCCCGTCAACAGGGGATCCTACGAGCAGTACTTC.

V usage is TRBV27 and J usage is TRBJ2-3; no definite D call. The CDR3 is made up of 13 amino acids. Trimming took 3 bases from V and 5 from J, leaving 9 bases between them. Germline CDR1 reads MNHEY; CDR2 reads SMNVEV (reference sequence). CDR3 amino acids: CASSFYLGDTQYF. Written as DNA, the CDR3 is TGTGCCAGCAGTTTTTATCTGGGAGATACGCAGTATTTT.

The chain recombines TRBV28 with TRBJ2-3, with 7 bases matching TRBD1. The junction had 12 bases not matched to a gene; V was cut back by 6 bases and J by 6 bases. Germline CDR1 MDHEN, CDR2 SYDVKM. The CDR3 runs 15 residues. The chain's CDR3 is CASRDRDSLLDTQYF. The CDR3 bases are TGTGCCAGCAGAGATCGGGACAGCCTTCTGGATACGCAGTATTTT.

This clone was counted a single time. The V call is TRBV19, the J call TRBJ1-1; perhaps TRBD1 as D (6 bases). The CDR3 length is 15 residues. Germline assignment: CDR1 LNHDA and CDR2 SQIVND (reference sequence). Trimming cost V 1 base and J 1 base, with 10 bases left between them. The CDR3 coding sequence is TGTGCCAGTAGTATAGGAGCCAGGGGGAACACTGAAGCTTTCTTT. Its translation: CASSIGARGNTEAFF.

This sequence joins TRBV27 and TRBJ1-1, with 8 nucleotides matching TRBD1. Germline V gives CDR1 MNHEY, CDR2 SMNVEV (reference sequence). The V gene end was trimmed by 6 bases and the J gene end by 3 bases; junction bases not matched to a gene: 3. CDR3 length: 13 amino acids. The DNA for the CDR3 is TGTGCCAGCAGCGGACAGGGTGACACTGAAGCTTTCTTT. Protein sequence: CASSGQGDTEAFF.

CDR3 sequence: CASSFLSAGGVENEQFF. The CDR3, as DNA: TGTGCCAGCAGTTTCCTATCAGCGGGAGGAGTAGAGAATGAGCAGTTCTTC. This rearrangement joins TRBV27 to TRBJ2-1, with 9 bases aligning to TRBD2. The germline V gene has CDR1 MNHEY and CDR2 SMNVEV (reference sequence). The CDR3 length is 17 residues. The V gene end was trimmed by 3 bases and the J gene end by 7 bases; junction bases not matched to a gene: 13.

This clone appeared a single time. The chain couples TRBV5-6 to TRBJ2-3, with D possibly matching TRBD2 (6 bases). Germline V lookup: CDR1 SGHDT, CDR2 YYEEEE. Deletions cut 5 bases from V and 8 bases from J, with 15 bases between. This CDR3 spans 13 amino acids. CDR3: CASSQGLGTTQYF. In DNA, the CDR3 is TGTGCCAGCAGTCAGGGACTGGGTACTACGCAGTATTTT. The entire variable domain, with the rest obtained from reference TRBV5-6 and TRBJ2-3, is as follows: DAGVTQSPTHLIKTRGQQVTLRCSPKSGHDTVSWYQQALGQGPQFIFQYYEEEERQRGNFPDRFSGHQFPNYSSELNVNALLLGDSALYLCASSQGLGTTQYFGPGTRLTVL.

This chain links TRBV6-6 with TRBJ2-7; the D gene is possibly TRBD1 (6 bases). The CDR3 sequence is 15 residues long. Deletions cut 7 bases from V and 0 bases from J, with 16 bases between. Germline V gene data show CDR1 as MNHNY and CDR2 as SVGAGI (reference sequence). In DNA form, the CDR3 reads TGTGCCAGCAACTACAACATAGGGGGCTCCTACGAGCAGTACTTC. It codes for CASNYNIGGSYEQYF.

This chain joins TRBV18 and TRBJ2-5; no clear D gene. CDR1 KGHSH and CDR2 LQKENI come from the germline V gene. V was trimmed by 3 bases and J by 4 bases, leaving 9 bases between them. The CDR3 loop spans 13 amino acids. The CDR3 region is CASSPGLRETQYF. The CDR3 DNA is TGTGCCAGCTCACCCGGTCTAAGAGAGACCCAGTACTTC.

CDR3 loop: CASSSPYTGLTGELFF. CDR3 nucleotides: TGTGCCAGCAGCAGCCCGTACACAGGCTTGACCGGGGAGCTGTTTTTT. The chain is built from TRBV21-1 and TRBJ2-2; no DNA check was done on the table's D call, TRBD1. TRBV21-1 is deemed a pseudogene. CDR3 length: 16 amino acids.

The chain recombines TRBV28 with TRBJ1-1, with 8 positions matching TRBD1. The CDR3 spans 16 residues. V trimming: 3 bases; J trimming: 6 bases; junction bases outside the gene matches: 12. Germline-derived CDR1 and CDR2 are MDHEN and SYDVKM. The CDR3 sequence is CASSFRTGRGDAEAFF. The CDR3 region has the DNA TGTGCCAGCAGTTTCCGGACAGGGCGAGGGGACGCTGAAGCTTTCTTT.